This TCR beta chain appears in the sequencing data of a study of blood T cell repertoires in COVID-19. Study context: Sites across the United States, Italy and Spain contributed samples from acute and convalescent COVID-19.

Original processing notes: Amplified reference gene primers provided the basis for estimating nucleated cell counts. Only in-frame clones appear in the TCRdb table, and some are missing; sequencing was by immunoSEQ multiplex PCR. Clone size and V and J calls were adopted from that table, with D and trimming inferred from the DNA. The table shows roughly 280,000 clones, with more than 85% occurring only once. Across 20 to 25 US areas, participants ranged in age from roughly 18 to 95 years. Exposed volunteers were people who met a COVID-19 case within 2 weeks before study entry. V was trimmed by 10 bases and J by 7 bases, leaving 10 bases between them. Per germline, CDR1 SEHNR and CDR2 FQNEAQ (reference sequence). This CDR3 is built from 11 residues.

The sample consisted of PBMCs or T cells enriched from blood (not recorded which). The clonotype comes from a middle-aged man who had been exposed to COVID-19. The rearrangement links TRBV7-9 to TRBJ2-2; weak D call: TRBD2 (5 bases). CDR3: CATEGNGELFF. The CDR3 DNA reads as TGTGCCACCGAGGGCAACGGGGAGCTGTTTTTT. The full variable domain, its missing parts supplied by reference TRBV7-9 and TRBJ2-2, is DTGVSQNPRHKITKRGQNVTFRCDPISEHNRLYWYRQTLGQGPEFLTYFQNEAQLEKSRLLSDRFSAERPKGSFSTLEIQRTEQGDSAMYLCATEGNGELFFGEGSRLTVL.